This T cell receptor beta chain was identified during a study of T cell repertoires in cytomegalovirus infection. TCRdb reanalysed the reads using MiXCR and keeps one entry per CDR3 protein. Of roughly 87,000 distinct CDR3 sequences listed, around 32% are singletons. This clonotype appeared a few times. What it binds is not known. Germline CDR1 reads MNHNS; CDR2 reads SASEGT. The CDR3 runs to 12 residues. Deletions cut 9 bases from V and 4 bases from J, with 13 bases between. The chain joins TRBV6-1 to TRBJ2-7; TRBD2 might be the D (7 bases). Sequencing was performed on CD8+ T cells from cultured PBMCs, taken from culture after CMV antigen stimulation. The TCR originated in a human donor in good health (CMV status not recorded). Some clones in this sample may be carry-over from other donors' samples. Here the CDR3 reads CASRGGAYEQYF. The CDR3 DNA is TGTGCCAGTAGGGGGGGGGCGTACGAGCAGTACTTC.